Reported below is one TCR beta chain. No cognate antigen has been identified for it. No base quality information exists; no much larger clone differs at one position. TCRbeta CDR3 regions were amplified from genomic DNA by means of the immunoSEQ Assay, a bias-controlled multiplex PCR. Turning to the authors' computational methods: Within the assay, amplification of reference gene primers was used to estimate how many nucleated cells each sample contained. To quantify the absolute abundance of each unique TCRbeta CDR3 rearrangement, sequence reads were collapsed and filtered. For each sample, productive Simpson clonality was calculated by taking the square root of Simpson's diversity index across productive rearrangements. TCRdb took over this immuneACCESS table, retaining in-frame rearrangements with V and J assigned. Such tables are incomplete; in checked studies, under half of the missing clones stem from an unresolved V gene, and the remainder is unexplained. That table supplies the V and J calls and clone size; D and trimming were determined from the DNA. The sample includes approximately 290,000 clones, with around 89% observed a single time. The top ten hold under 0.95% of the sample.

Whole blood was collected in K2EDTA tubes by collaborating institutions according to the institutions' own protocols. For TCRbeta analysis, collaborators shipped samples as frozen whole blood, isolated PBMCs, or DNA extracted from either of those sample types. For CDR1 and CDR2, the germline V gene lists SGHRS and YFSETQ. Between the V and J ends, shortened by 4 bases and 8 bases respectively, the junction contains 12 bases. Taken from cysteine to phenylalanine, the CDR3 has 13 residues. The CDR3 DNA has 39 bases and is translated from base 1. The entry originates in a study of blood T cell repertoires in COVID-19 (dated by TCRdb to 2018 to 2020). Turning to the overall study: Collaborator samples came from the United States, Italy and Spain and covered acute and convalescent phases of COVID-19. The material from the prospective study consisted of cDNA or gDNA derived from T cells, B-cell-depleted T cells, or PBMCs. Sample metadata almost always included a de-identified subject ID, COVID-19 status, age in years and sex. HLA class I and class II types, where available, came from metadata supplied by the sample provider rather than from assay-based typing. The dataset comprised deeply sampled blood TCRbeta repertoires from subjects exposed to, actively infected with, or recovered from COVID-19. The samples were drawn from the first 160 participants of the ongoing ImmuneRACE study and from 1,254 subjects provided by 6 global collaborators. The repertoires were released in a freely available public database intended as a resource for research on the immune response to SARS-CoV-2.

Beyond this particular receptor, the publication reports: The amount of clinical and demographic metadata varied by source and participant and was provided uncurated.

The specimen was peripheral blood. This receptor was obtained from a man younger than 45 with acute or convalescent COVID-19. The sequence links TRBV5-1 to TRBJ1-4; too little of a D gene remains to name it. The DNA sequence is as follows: TGCGCCAGCAGCGTGTGGACTGCCGAAAAACTGTTTTTT. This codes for CASSVWTAEKLFF.